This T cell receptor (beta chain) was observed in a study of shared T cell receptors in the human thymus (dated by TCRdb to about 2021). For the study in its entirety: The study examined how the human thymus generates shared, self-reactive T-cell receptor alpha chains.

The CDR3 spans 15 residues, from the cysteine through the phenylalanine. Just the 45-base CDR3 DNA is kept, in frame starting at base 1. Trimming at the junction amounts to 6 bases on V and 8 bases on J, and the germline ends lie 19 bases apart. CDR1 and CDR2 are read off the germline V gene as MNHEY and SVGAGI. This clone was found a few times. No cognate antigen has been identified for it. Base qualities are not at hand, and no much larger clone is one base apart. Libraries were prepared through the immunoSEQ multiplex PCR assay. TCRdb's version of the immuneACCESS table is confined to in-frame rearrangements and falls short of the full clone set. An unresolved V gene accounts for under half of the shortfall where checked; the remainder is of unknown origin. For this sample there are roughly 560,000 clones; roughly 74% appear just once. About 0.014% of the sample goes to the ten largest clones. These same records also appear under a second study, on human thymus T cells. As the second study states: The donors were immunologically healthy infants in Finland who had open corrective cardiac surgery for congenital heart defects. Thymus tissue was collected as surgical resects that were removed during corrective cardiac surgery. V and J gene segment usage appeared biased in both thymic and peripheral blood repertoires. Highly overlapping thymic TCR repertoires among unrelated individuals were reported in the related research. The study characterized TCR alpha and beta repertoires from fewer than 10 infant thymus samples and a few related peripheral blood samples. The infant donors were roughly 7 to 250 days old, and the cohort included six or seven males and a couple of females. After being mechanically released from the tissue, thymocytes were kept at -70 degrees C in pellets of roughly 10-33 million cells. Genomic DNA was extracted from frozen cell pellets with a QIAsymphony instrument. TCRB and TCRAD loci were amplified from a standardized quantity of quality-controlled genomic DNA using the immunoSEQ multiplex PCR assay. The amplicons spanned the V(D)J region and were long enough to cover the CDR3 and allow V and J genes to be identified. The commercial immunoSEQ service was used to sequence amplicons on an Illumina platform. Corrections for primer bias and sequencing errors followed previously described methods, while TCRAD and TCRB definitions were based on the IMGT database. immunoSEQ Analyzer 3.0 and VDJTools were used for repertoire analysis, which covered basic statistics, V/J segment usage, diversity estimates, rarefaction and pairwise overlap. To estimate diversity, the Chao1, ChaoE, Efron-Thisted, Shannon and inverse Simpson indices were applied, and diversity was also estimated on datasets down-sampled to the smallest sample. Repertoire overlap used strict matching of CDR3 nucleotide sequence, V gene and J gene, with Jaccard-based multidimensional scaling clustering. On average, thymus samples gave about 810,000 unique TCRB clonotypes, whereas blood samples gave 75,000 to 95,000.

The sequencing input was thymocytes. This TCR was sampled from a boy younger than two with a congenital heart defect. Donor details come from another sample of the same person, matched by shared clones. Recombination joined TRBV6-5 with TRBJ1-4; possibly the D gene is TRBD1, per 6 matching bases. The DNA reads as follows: TGTGCCAGCAGGCCCACCGGGACACCGAGGGAAAAACTGTTTTTT. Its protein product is CASRPTGTPREKLFF.